These 6 T cell receptor beta chains originate from one sample sequenced in a study of Ad26.COV2.S vaccination and SARS-CoV-2 variants. The method was immunoSEQ multiplex PCR; TCRdb's version includes in-frame clones alone and lacks a portion of them. Among 350,000 to 400,000 clones, about 88% were seen once, and the ten largest hold 1.5% to 2%. Treatment: over 15 received Ad26.COV2.S at low or high dose, single or two shots; roughly five received placebo; per-sample allocation not given. Following the first vaccine or placebo injection, samples were taken on day 63. Sequencing was performed on peripheral blood, taken in a trial of Ad26.COV2.S vaccine versus placebo. Receptor source: a person between 18 and 65 years old who received the Ad26.COV2.S COVID-19 vaccine or a placebo.

This chain links TRBV19 with TRBJ1-2; perhaps TRBD1 as D (6 bases). The V and J ends lost 0 bases and 8 bases respectively, with 13 bases between them. The CDR3 is 14 amino acids. The germline V gene has CDR1 LNHDA and CDR2 SQIVND (reference sequence). CDR3 nucleotide sequence: TGTGCCAGTAGTATAGAGGGGGGGCGGCGAGGCTACACCTTC. It specifies CASSIEGGRRGYTF.

This chain connects TRBV29-1 to TRBJ2-7; TRBD2 is a possible D gene (5 bases). This CDR3 spans 12 amino acids. From germline, CDR1 is SQVTM and CDR2 ANQGSEA. Trimming took 4 bases from V and 5 from J, leaving 12 bases between them. In nucleotides, the CDR3 is TGCAGCGTTGGAGTAGCGTCGGACGAGCAGTACTTC. Its translation is CSVGVASDEQYF.

The rearrangement uses TRBV24-1 and TRBJ2-1, with 7 bases fitting TRBD1. Germline-derived CDR1 and CDR2 are KGHDR and SFDVKD. The CDR3 length is 16 residues. V was clipped by 2 bases and J by 1 base; unmatched bases: 4. CDR3 sequence (DNA): TGTGCCACCAGTGATTCGGACAGGCGTTCCTACAATGAGCAGTTCTTC. Residues: CATSDSDRRSYNEQFF.

The genes are TRBV7-2 and TRBJ2-1, with 10 bases that match TRBD2. Germline V gene data show CDR1 as SGHTA and CDR2 as FQGNSA. Germline trimming cut 0 bases from V and 8 bases from J; bases unmatched to any gene: 4. The CDR3 length is 15 residues. This chain's CDR3 is CASSLALAGAHEQFF. The CDR3 DNA reads as TGTGCCAGCAGCTTAGCGCTAGCGGGAGCCCATGAGCAGTTCTTC.

The rearrangement uses TRBV28 and TRBJ2-5; perhaps TRBD2 as D (7 bases). Per the germline V gene, CDR1 is MDHEN and CDR2 is SYDVKM. The V and J ends lost 5 bases and 4 bases respectively, with 17 bases between them. The CDR3 consists of 15 residues. Here the CDR3 DNA reads TGTGCCAGCAGTGCACAGGGAGGGAGGGGAGAGACCCAGTACTTC. Translation gives CASSAQGGRGETQYF.

The V call is TRBV30, the J call TRBJ2-7; 7 bases are a match to TRBD2. The CDR3 runs 14 residues. Trimming cost V 4 bases and J 0 bases; bases outside gene matches: 6. From germline, CDR1 is GTSNPN and CDR2 SVGIG (reference sequence). CDR3: CAWNGRMGSYEQYF. Written as DNA, the CDR3 is TGTGCCTGGAACGGGAGGATGGGCTCCTACGAGCAGTACTTC.